The table lists the clone carrying this TCR beta chain with many counts. Its target is not known. One entry per CDR3 protein results from TCRdb running MiXCR on the 5' RACE reads. The sample lists about 220,000 distinct CDR3 sequences; approximately 3% were seen once. Germline loops: CDR1 SEHNR, CDR2 FQNEAQ (reference sequence). CDR3 length equals 13 residues. Trimming left V 1 base short and J 9 bases short, with 10 bases between. This sample was included in a study of T cells after yellow fever vaccination. Study-level points and caveats: Among all clonotypes, a small share was observed in both CD4 and CD8 compartments.

The starting material was CD4+ T cells sorted from PBMCs, obtained 10 days after the yellow fever booster vaccination. The sequence was collected from a man aged 18 to 29 who received the YFV17D yellow fever vaccine. The chain recombines TRBV7-9 with TRBJ2-1; D is unclear. CDR3 in amino acids: CASSLVGVAEQFF. For the CDR3, the DNA is TGTGCCAGCAGCTTAGTTGGGGTTGCTGAGCAGTTCTTC.